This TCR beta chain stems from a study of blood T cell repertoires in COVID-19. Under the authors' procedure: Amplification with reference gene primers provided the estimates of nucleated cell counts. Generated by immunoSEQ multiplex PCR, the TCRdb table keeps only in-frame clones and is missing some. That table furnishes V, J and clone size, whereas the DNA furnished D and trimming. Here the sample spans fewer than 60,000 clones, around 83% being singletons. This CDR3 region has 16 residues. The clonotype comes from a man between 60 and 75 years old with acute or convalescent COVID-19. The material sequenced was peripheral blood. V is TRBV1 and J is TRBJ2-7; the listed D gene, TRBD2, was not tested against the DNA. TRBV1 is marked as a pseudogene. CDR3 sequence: CTSSHLIEREIHEQYF. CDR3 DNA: TGCACCAGCAGCCACCTCATTGAGCGGGAGATCCACGAGCAGTACTTC.